This record covers a single T cell receptor (beta chain). The source of the sample is a study of CD8 T cells in Susac syndrome. RNA, at roughly 0.5 to 1 ug, was reverse transcribed with random hexamers. TCRdb re-derived calls from the immunoSEQ multiplex PCR reads in MiXCR, one entry per CDR3 protein. The sample contains about 130,000 distinct CDR3 sequences, around 80% of which appear only once. The CDR3 covers 16 residues. CDR1 LNHDA and CDR2 SQIVND come from the germline V gene (reference sequence). Deletions cut 3 bases from V and 3 bases from J, with 15 bases between. The receptor's source is a human donor with multiple sclerosis. V gene TRBV19 combines with J gene TRBJ1-5; TRBD1 is a possible D gene (6 bases). Sequences were obtained from CD8+ T cells from PBMCs. In nucleotides, the CDR3 is TGTGCCAGTAGTATCCCCTTGGACAGTCTCAATCAGCCCCAGCATTTT. This translates into CASSIPLDSLNQPQHF. The full variable domain, completed using reference TRBV19 and TRBJ1-5, is DGGITQSPKYLFRKEGQNVTLSCEQNLNHDAMYWYRQDPGQGLRLIYYSQIVNDFQKGDIAEGYSVSREKKESFPLTVTSAQKNPTAFYLCASSIPLDSLNQPQHFGDGTRLSIL.